This T cell receptor (beta chain) is drawn from a study of blood T cell repertoires in COVID-19. Study-level background: The study drew acute and convalescent COVID-19 samples from the United States, Italy and Spain. T cells, B-cell-depleted T cells, or PBMCs supplied cDNA or gDNA.

Clones were sequenced by immunoSEQ multiplex PCR, and TCRdb holds only the in-frame ones, with some missing. In the table there are approximately 300,000 clones, 90% of which are singletons. Unmatched junction bases numbered 7, after V lost 6 bases and J lost 6 bases. CDR1 is MDHEN and CDR2 is SYDVKM in the germline V gene. The length of the CDR3 is 14 residues. The sample consisted of peripheral blood. This chain uses TRBV28 with TRBJ1-5; 8 bases fit TRBD1. This TCR was recovered from a woman aged 25-40 years with COVID-19, enrolled during active disease. The CDR3 loop is CASSFRGLTQPQHF. CDR3 nucleotides: TGTGCCAGCAGCTTCAGGGGGCTCACTCAGCCCCAGCATTTT.